What follows are 30 T cell receptor beta chains derived from one specimen sequenced in a study of T cell repertoires in cytomegalovirus infection. MiXCR was run by TCRdb on the reads, yielding one entry per CDR3 protein. The data show a few hundred thousand distinct CDR3 sequences, with 17% seen just once and less than 60% held by the top ten. The specimen was CD8+ T cells from PBMCs. The receptors stem from a human donor in good health (CMV status not recorded). Some clones in this sample may be carry-over from other donors' samples.

Of note for this clonotype: At one of its ends the junction is not consistent with the germline gene, which may arise from a read error. This chain uses TRBV28 with TRBJ1-1; possible D gene TRBD1, 5 bases. CDR3 length equals 15 residues. CDR1 MDHEN and CDR2 SYDVKM come from the germline V gene. This CDR3 is CAGSSLQRDDTEAFF. As DNA, the CDR3 is TGTGCCGGCAGTTCTCTACAGCGGGACGATACTGAAGCTTTCTTT.

V usage is TRBV7-9 and J usage is TRBJ2-6; no reliable D call. Per germline, CDR1 SEHNR and CDR2 FQNEAQ (reference sequence). The CDR3 is 20 residues long. Trimming left V 0 bases short and J 2 bases short, with 20 bases between. The CDR3, as DNA: TGTGCCAGCAGCTTAGCGCGTCAGTGGGCAGCCATTCCTGGGGCCAACGTCCTGACTTTC. Its protein product is CASSLARQWAAIPGANVLTF. Variable domain in full (rest from reference TRBV7-9 and TRBJ2-6): DTGVSQNPRHKITKRGQNVTFRCDPISEHNRLYWYRQTLGQGPEFLTYFQNEAQLEKSRLLSDRFSAERPKGSFSTLEIQRTEQGDSAMYLCASSLARQWAAIPGANVLTFGAGSRLTVL.

V is TRBV5-1 and J is TRBJ2-7; D is possibly TRBD1 or TRBD2 (6 bases each). The CDR3 spans 14 residues. Germline CDR1 and CDR2: SGHRS and YFSETQ. The V end was cut by 0 bases, the J end by 3 bases, with 10 bases between. The CDR3 DNA is TGCGCCAGCAGCTTGGGACAGGACTACTACGAGCAGTACTTC. It is translated as CASSLGQDYYEQYF.

This clonotype showed up many times. The rearrangement uses TRBV11-1 and TRBJ2-7; D unclear. Between the trimmed V and J ends, which lost 2 bases and 0 bases, there was a span of 2 bases. The CDR3 totals 12 residues. The germline gives CDR1 SGHAT, CDR2 FQDESV (reference sequence). CDR3 sequence: CASSLLSYEQYF. CDR3 nucleotides: TGTGCCAGCAGCTTACTCTCCTACGAGCAGTACTTC. The variable domain in full, with the rest retrieved from reference TRBV11-1 and TRBJ2-7, is EAEVAQSPRYKITEKSQAVAFWCDPISGHATLYWYRQILGQGPELLVQFQDESVVDDSQLPKDRFSAERLKGVDSTLKIQPAELGDSAMYLCASSLLSYEQYFGPGTRLTVT.

This clonotype was picked up a small number of times. The rearrangement uses TRBV6-2 or TRBV6-3 and TRBJ1-1; TRBD1 might be the D (6 bases). The V and J ends lost 2 bases and 0 bases respectively, with 16 bases between them. There are 17 residues in the CDR3. Germline CDR1 and CDR2: MNHEY and SVGEGT. CDR3 loop: CASSYERQGLMNTEAFF. CDR3 DNA: TGTGCCAGCAGTTACGAAAGGCAGGGGCTGATGAACACTGAAGCTTTCTTT.

This clonotype was counted only a few times. The gene calls are TRBV6-6 and TRBJ2-1; TRBD2 matches at 9 bases. The CDR3 has 16 amino acids. J gave up 4 bases and V 5 bases, and 9 bases lay outside the gene matches. The germline gives CDR1 MNHNY, CDR2 SVGAGI (reference sequence). CDR3 in DNA: TGTGCCAGCAGTCTATATAGCGGGGGCGAATACAATGAGCAGTTCTTC. Protein product: CASSLYSGGEYNEQFF.

The chain recombines TRBV11-2 with TRBJ2-5; D may correspond to TRBD1 or TRBD2 (7 bases each). The germline V gene encodes CDR1 SGHAT and CDR2 FQNNGV. There are 15 residues in the CDR3. V was clipped by 5 bases and J by 5 bases, with 18 bases between them. In DNA form, the CDR3 reads TGTGCCAGCAGCCCTCAGGGGGGGGATAAGGAGACCCAGTACTTC. Translating it yields CASSPQGGDKETQYF.

This clonotype was recorded many times. This chain links TRBV7-8 with TRBJ1-1, with unresolved D. This CDR3 is built from 13 residues. Germline-derived CDR1 and CDR2 are SGHVS and FQNEAQ. V was clipped by 1 base and J by 11 bases, with 14 bases between them. The CDR3 loop is CASSLGVRREAFF. The CDR3 DNA is TGTGCCAGCAGCTTAGGAGTTAGGAGGGAGGCTTTCTTT.

This clonotype was counted only a few times. The chain uses TRBV28 and TRBJ2-6; possible D gene TRBD1, 6 bases. The CDR3 contains 16 residues. Trimming removed 6 bases at V and 0 bases at J, with 12 bases between. Germline CDR1 reads MDHEN; CDR2 reads SYDVKM. CDR3 in amino acids: CASRLRGSSGANVLTF. Written as DNA, the CDR3 is TGTGCCAGCAGACTGAGGGGGAGCTCTGGGGCCAACGTCCTGACTTTC.

The CDR3, as DNA: TGTGCCAGCAGGCGGGCCTCGGGCACTGAAGCTTTCTTT. Translation: CASRRASGTEAFF. The chain couples TRBV12-3 or TRBV12-4 to TRBJ1-1, with D uncertain. This CDR3 has 13 residues. V shed 6 bases and J shed 4 bases, with 12 bases lying between them.

A few counts support this clonotype. The gene calls are TRBV29-1 and TRBJ2-1; possibly TRBD1 for D (5 bases). In germline, CDR1 is SQVTM, CDR2 ANQGSEA. This CDR3 comprises 14 residues. V was shortened by 3 bases and J by 3 bases, with 12 bases between the two germline ends. CDR3 sequence reads: CSVDGLGDYNEQFF. CDR3 coding DNA: TGCAGCGTTGATGGGCTAGGGGACTACAATGAGCAGTTCTTC.

This clonotype has just a few counts. This chain links TRBV3-1 with TRBJ1-1; D is perhaps TRBD1 (5 bases). This CDR3 has 16 residues. Germline assignment: CDR1 LGHDT and CDR2 YNNKEL (reference sequence). V lost 0 bases and J lost 0, with 11 bases in between. The CDR3 here is CASSQDRGDLNTEAFF. The DNA of the CDR3 is TGTGCCAGCAGCCAAGATCGGGGGGATTTGAACACTGAAGCTTTCTTT.

This clonotype was counted a few times. The chain employs TRBV13 and TRBJ2-7; the match to TRBD2 covers 9 bases. CDR3 size: 16 residues. V trimming: 3 bases; J trimming: 4 bases; junction bases outside the gene matches: 10. The V gene's germline CDR1 is PRHDT and CDR2 FYEKMQ (reference sequence). Here the CDR3 reads CASSLLLAGYVYEQYF. The CDR3 DNA sequence: TGTGCCAGCAGCTTGTTGCTAGCGGGGTATGTTTACGAGCAGTACTTC.

The rearrangement joins TRBV20-1 to TRBJ2-1, with 8 nucleotides matching TRBD1. The junction had 9 bases not matched to a gene; V was cut back by 0 bases and J by 2 bases. Germline-derived CDR1 and CDR2 are DFQATT and SNEGSKA (reference sequence). This CDR3 is built from 17 residues. The CDR3, as DNA: TGCAGTGCTAGAGATGTTGAAGGGGACAGGCCCTACAATGAGCAGTTCTTC. It translates to CSARDVEGDRPYNEQFF.

At least ten counts were recorded for this clonotype. This chain connects TRBV5-1 to TRBJ1-2; D is uncertain. Germline CDR1 reads SGHRS; CDR2 reads YFSETQ. The CDR3 is 9 residues long. V was shortened by 6 bases and J by 6 bases, with 3 bases between the two germline ends. The CDR3 nucleotides read TGCGCCAGCACCGATGGCTACACCTTC. Encoded protein: CASTDGYTF. Full variable domain (outside the CDR3, taken from reference TRBV5-1 and TRBJ1-2): KAGVTQTPRYLIKTRGQQVTLSCSPISGHRSVSWYQQTPGQGLQFLFEYFSETQRNKGNFPGRFSGRQFSNSRSEMNVSTLELGDSALYLCASTDGYTFGSGTRLTVV.

This clonotype has just one count. The chain is built from TRBV6-2 or TRBV6-3 and TRBJ2-7; D is unclear. The CDR3 length is 14 residues. Trimming shortened V by 0 bases and J by 4 bases, and 10 bases separated the two germline ends. CDR1 and CDR2 from the germline V gene are MNHEY and SVGEGT. This CDR3 is CASSYSSRGYEQYF. In nucleotides, the CDR3 is TGTGCCAGCAGTTACTCTTCCAGAGGATACGAGCAGTACTTC.

This clonotype was detected ten times or more. The chain is built from TRBV20-1 and TRBJ2-2, with D uncertain. There are 13 residues in the CDR3. The germline V and J ends were trimmed by 3 bases and 0 bases, with 5 bases remaining between them. Germline values: CDR1 DFQATT, CDR2 SNEGSKA (reference sequence). Written as DNA, the CDR3 is TGCAGTGCTAGGACCACGAACACCGGGGAGCTGTTTTTT. Its protein product is CSARTTNTGELFF.

This clonotype was observed a handful of times. This chain uses TRBV5-6 with TRBJ2-1; TRBD1 aligns across 7 bases. With 0 bases clipped from V and 7 bases from J, the junction kept 7 bases outside the gene matches. Germline values: CDR1 SGHDT, CDR2 YYEEEE. The CDR3 is 15 amino acids. CDR3 residues: CASSLAQGKSNEQFF. Here the CDR3 DNA reads TGTGCCAGCAGCTTGGCACAGGGGAAAAGTAATGAGCAGTTCTTC.

The rearrangement uses TRBV9 and TRBJ2-1, with 9 bases identical to TRBD2. The ends lost 4 bases at V and 4 bases at J; junction bases unmatched: 9. This CDR3 contains 16 residues. CDR1 SGDLS and CDR2 YYNGEE come from the germline V gene. The CDR3: CASSLAVAGEYNEQFF. In nucleotides, the CDR3 is TGTGCCAGCAGCCTCGCGGTAGCGGGGGAGTACAATGAGCAGTTCTTC.

In this sample, this clonotype turned up a few times. The V and J genes are TRBV6-1 and TRBJ2-1; D could derive from TRBD1 or TRBD2 (5 bases each). CDR1 and CDR2 from the germline V gene are MNHNS and SASEGT. This CDR3 contains 15 residues. The V and J ends lost 8 bases and 6 bases respectively, with 20 bases between them. The CDR3 nucleotides are TGTGCCAGCCACGTCGGGGACCCTTCACTCAATGAGCAGTTCTTC. Protein: CASHVGDPSLNEQFF.

The chain uses TRBV11-2 and TRBJ2-6; tentative D call: TRBD1 (5 bases). Germline values: CDR1 SGHAT, CDR2 FQNNGV. This CDR3 has 18 amino acids. The ends were cut back, 4 bases at V and 0 bases at J, with 16 bases in the middle. CDR3 loop: CASSSPGNIRSGANVLTF. The CDR3 region has the DNA TGTGCCAGCAGCTCCCCAGGGAACATCCGCTCTGGGGCCAACGTCCTGACTTTC.

This clonotype was recorded many times. J is TRBJ1-2 and V is TRBV7-8; 7 nucleotides agree with TRBD1. Unmatched junction bases numbered 3, after V lost 5 bases and J lost 3 bases. Per germline, CDR1 SGHVS and CDR2 FQNEAQ. The CDR3 extends over 13 amino acids. CDR3 loop: CASSIGTDYGYTF. As DNA, the CDR3 is TGTGCCAGCAGCATCGGGACAGACTATGGCTACACCTTC.

This clonotype was seen ten or more times. The V and J genes are TRBV12-3 or TRBV12-4 and TRBJ2-1; the D gene is possibly TRBD1 (5 bases). The V and J ends lost 3 bases and 5 bases respectively, with 17 bases between them. The CDR3 totals 16 residues. The CDR3 sequence is CASSLGLDRPNNEQFF. CDR3 sequence (DNA): TGTGCCAGCAGTTTGGGGCTAGACCGGCCTAACAATGAGCAGTTCTTC.

This rearrangement joins TRBV5-1 to TRBJ1-1; D not certain. The CDR3 length is 14 residues. Between the trimmed V and J ends, which lost 0 bases and 6 bases, there was a span of 12 bases. Germline-derived CDR1 and CDR2 are SGHRS and YFSETQ. CDR3 amino acids: CASSLVSDGAEAFF. Here the CDR3 DNA reads TGCGCCAGCAGCTTGGTTTCTGACGGGGCTGAAGCTTTCTTT.

The J gene is TRBJ1-5, the V gene TRBV6-5; 8 bases map to TRBD1. V shed 0 bases, J shed 2 bases, and the junction held 3 bases outside the gene matches. The CDR3 spans 16 residues. The germline CDR1 and CDR2 sequences are MNHEY and SVGAGI. The DNA for the CDR3 is TGTGCCAGCAGTTACTCGGCAGGGGGCCGCAATCAGCCCCAGCATTTT. It is translated as CASSYSAGGRNQPQHF.

This clonotype came up many times. The chain couples TRBV7-6 to TRBJ2-2; 10 bases match TRBD2. The CDR3 sequence is 16 residues long. Germline values: CDR1 SGHVS, CDR2 FNYEAQ. The V segment lost 5 bases and the J segment 5 bases; nucleotides outside the gene matches: 8. The CDR3 sequence: CASSQLSSGGTGELFF. The DNA for the CDR3 is TGTGCCAGCAGCCAATTGAGTAGCGGGGGGACCGGGGAGCTGTTTTTT.

In its sample, this clonotype was seen many times. The chain has TRBV7-2 and TRBJ1-2, with 8 bases fitting TRBD1. V lost 5 bases to trimming and J lost 5 bases; unmatched junction nucleotides: 16. Per the germline V gene, CDR1 is SGHTA and CDR2 is FQGNSA. The CDR3 is made up of 17 amino acids. CDR3 residues: CASSQSQGQGARYGYTF. The CDR3 DNA is TGTGCCAGCAGCCAAAGCCAGGGGCAGGGGGCGCGATATGGCTACACCTTC. Complete variable domain (other parts from reference TRBV7-2 and TRBJ1-2): GAGVSQSPSNKVTEKGKDVELRCDPISGHTALYWYRQSLGQGLEFLIYFQGNSAPDKSGLPSDRFSAERTGGSVSTLTIQRTQQEDSAVYLCASSQSQGQGARYGYTFGSGTRLTVV.

This clonotype was recorded many times. V usage is TRBV7-6 and J usage is TRBJ2-5; 9 bases map to TRBD1. CDR1 SGHVS and CDR2 FNYEAQ come from the germline V gene. The trim removed 5 bases at V and 1 base at J, leaving 5 bases unmatched. The CDR3 is 15 residues long. CDR3 coding DNA: TGTGCCAGCAGCACAGGGACAGGGTCCCAAGAGACCCAGTACTTC. It specifies CASSTGTGSQETQYF.

The chain combines TRBV7-3 with TRBJ2-7; 12 nucleotides match TRBD1. Germline V CDR1 and CDR2: SGHTA, FQGTGA. This CDR3 comprises 15 residues. Trimming at V came to 2 bases and at J to 5 bases, leaving 4 bases not matched to a gene. The CDR3 loop is CASSLVGTGGDEQYF. CDR3 nucleotide sequence: TGTGCCAGCAGCTTAGTCGGGACAGGGGGCGACGAGCAGTACTTC.

The chain carries TRBV9 and TRBJ2-1, with TRBD2 matching 9 bases. This CDR3 is built from 14 residues. Germline assignment: CDR1 SGDLS and CDR2 YYNGEE. After removal of 2 bases from V and 6 bases from J, the junction contained 3 bases not matched to a gene. The DNA for the CDR3 is TGTGCCAGCAGCGTCAGACTAGCGGTCAATGAGCAGTTCTTC. The encoded protein is CASSVRLAVNEQFF.